The next 24 T cell receptor beta chains were all read from a single sample in a study of blood T cell repertoires in COVID-19. Clones were sequenced by immunoSEQ multiplex PCR, and TCRdb holds only the in-frame ones, with some missing. The sample yields 90,000 to 100,000 clones, roughly 79% seen once. The sample comprised peripheral blood. These receptors originate from a man in his 70s with acute or convalescent COVID-19.

V is TRBV29-1 and J is TRBJ2-2; 9 bases map to TRBD1. V was pared by 8 bases and J by 6 bases, with 7 bases of the junction left unmatched. Germline V gene data show CDR1 as SQVTM and CDR2 as ANQGSEA. This CDR3 spans 13 amino acids. CDR3 amino acids: CSTRTGDPGELFF. The CDR3 nucleotides read TGCAGCACCCGGACAGGGGATCCCGGGGAGCTGTTTTTT.

This rearrangement joins TRBV9 to TRBJ1-2, with 9 positions matching TRBD1. J lost 5 bases, V lost 2 bases, and 4 bases had no gene match. CDR3 length equals 14 residues. From germline, CDR1 is SGDLS and CDR2 YYNGEE. The DNA for the CDR3 is TGTGCCAGCAGCGTCGGGACAGGGATGTATGGCTACACCTTC. Translating it yields CASSVGTGMYGYTF.

V is TRBV3-1 (or the pseudogene TRBV3-2) and J is TRBJ2-7; TRBD1 matches at 9 bases. CDR1 and CDR2 from the germline V gene are LGHDT and YNNKEL (reference sequence). With 4 bases clipped from V and 1 base from J, the junction kept 11 bases outside the gene matches. This CDR3 is built from 17 residues. Here the CDR3 DNA reads TGTGCCAGCAGCCCGGACAGGGGTAGAGGCCTTTCCTACGAGCAGTACTTC. Amino acid sequence: CASSPDRGRGLSYEQYF.

As regards this clone: Other DNA sequences from this sample encode an identical CDR3 as well. The V and J genes are TRBV12-3 or TRBV12-4 and TRBJ1-5; D gene uncertain. This CDR3 is 13 amino acids long. The germline V and J ends were trimmed by 3 bases and 1 base, with 4 bases remaining between them. The DNA of the CDR3 is TGTGCCAGCAGTTTCCAGAGCAATCAGCCCCAGCATTTT. The encoded protein is CASSFQSNQPQHF.

CDR3 amino acids: CASGAVTGTGGTEQFF. DNA for the CDR3: TGTGCCAGCGGAGCCGTGACCGGGACAGGGGGCACTGAGCAGTTCTTC. The chain is built from TRBV7-3 and TRBJ2-1; 12 bases agree with TRBD1. The CDR3 has 16 amino acids. The J segment lost 9 bases and the V segment lost 8 bases, leaving 14 bases of the junction unmatched. Germline CDR1 SGHTA, CDR2 FQGTGA.

The J gene is TRBJ1-2, the V gene TRBV30, with 8 nucleotides matching TRBD1. The V segment lost 1 base and the J segment 4 bases; nucleotides outside the gene matches: 17. This CDR3 region has 18 residues. CDR1 and CDR2 (germline): GTSNPN, SVGIG (reference sequence). In DNA, the CDR3 is TGTGCCTGGAGTGCCACACGGGACAGGCCTGCGCTTCGCTATGGCTACACCTTC. Protein product: CAWSATRDRPALRYGYTF.

The chain combines TRBV3-1 (or the pseudogene TRBV3-2) with TRBJ2-7, with 7 bases that match TRBD1. Germline CDR1 LGHDT, CDR2 YNNKEL (reference sequence). This CDR3 spans 15 amino acids. The V segment lost 2 bases and the J segment 3 bases; nucleotides outside the gene matches: 7. CDR3 sequence (DNA): TGTGCCAGCAGCCAAACAAGGACAGGACACTACGAGCAGTACTTC. It translates to CASSQTRTGHYEQYF.

V is TRBV4-2 and J is TRBJ2-5; possible D gene TRBD2, 5 bases. Trimming shortened V by 1 base and J by 3 bases, and 9 bases separated the two germline ends. CDR1 is LGHNA and CDR2 is YNFKEQ in the germline V gene. The CDR3 totals 14 residues. The CDR3 here is CASSQGLSKETQYF. The CDR3 DNA follows: TGTGCCAGCAGCCAAGGACTATCGAAAGAGACCCAGTACTTC.

This clone was counted a single time. The chain carries TRBV7-3 and TRBJ2-1, with 9 bases that match TRBD1. This CDR3 comprises 15 residues. The germline gives CDR1 SGHTA, CDR2 FQGTGA. Germline trimming cut 4 bases from V and 4 bases from J; bases unmatched to any gene: 5. The CDR3 loop is CASSSPGQGYNEQFF. CDR3 DNA sequence: TGTGCCAGCAGCTCTCCGGGACAGGGTTACAATGAGCAGTTCTTC. Full variable domain (missing parts from reference TRBV7-3 and TRBJ2-1): GAGVSQTPSNKVTEKGKYVELRCDPISGHTALYWYRQSLGQGPEFLIYFQGTGAADDSGLPNDRFFAVRPEGSVSTLKIQRTERGDSAVYLCASSSPGQGYNEQFFGPGTRLTVL.

This clone was seen only a few times. V and J are TRBV13 and TRBJ1-1; 7 nucleotides line up with TRBD1. Germline V lookup: CDR1 PRHDT, CDR2 FYEKMQ (reference sequence). The CDR3 totals 16 residues. With V trimmed by 7 bases and J by 1 base, 12 bases remained unmatched. CDR3 in DNA: TGTGCCAGCAAGCTTAGTTTGGGACAGCAGAACACTGAAGCTTTCTTT. It translates to CASKLSLGQQNTEAFF.

The V gene is TRBV5-1, the J gene TRBJ2-5, with 12 nucleotides matching TRBD1. This CDR3 has 15 residues. V dropped 3 bases and J dropped 5; count of bases not matched to a gene: 5. CDR1 SGHRS and CDR2 YFSETQ come from the germline V gene. The CDR3 DNA reads as TGCGCCAGCAGCTGGGGACAGGGGGCAAAGGAGACCCAGTACTTC. This encodes CASSWGQGAKETQYF.

The chain carries TRBV3-1 (or the pseudogene TRBV3-2) and TRBJ2-1, with D maybe TRBD1 (5 bases). CDR3 size: 13 residues. The V and J ends lost 2 bases and 10 bases respectively, with 12 bases between them. Germline values: CDR1 LGHDT, CDR2 YNNKEL (reference sequence). The DNA of the CDR3 is TGTGCCAGCAGCCAACCTTCTAAGGGGGAGCAGTTCTTC. Its protein is CASSQPSKGEQFF.

As concerns this clone: One junction end does not reproduce the germline sequence, and a read error may be involved. The chain combines TRBV7-3 with TRBJ2-3; D is perhaps TRBD1 (5 bases). In germline, CDR1 is SGHTA, CDR2 FQGTGA. The CDR3 is 14 amino acids. The CDR3 loop reads CASTTTGPPHTQYF. The CDR3 nucleotides are TGTGCCAGCACGACAACAGGACCTCCTCATACGCAATATTTT.

The V and J genes are TRBV4-3 and TRBJ1-4, with 12 bases identical to TRBD1. Germline CDR1 reads LGHNA; CDR2 reads YSLEER. With V trimmed by 0 bases and J by 7 bases, 3 bases remained unmatched. The CDR3 runs to 16 residues. CDR3 DNA: TGCGCCAGCAGCCAAGAGGGACAGGGGGCCGGTGAAAAACTGTTTTTT. It specifies CASSQEGQGAGEKLFF.

The chain carries TRBV29-1 and TRBJ2-3; possibly TRBD2 for D (5 bases). The V end was cut by 3 bases, the J end by 3 bases, with 25 bases between. Looked up from germline, CDR1 is SQVTM and CDR2 is ANQGSEA. The CDR3 has 18 residues. CDR3 nucleotides: TGCAGCGTTGATACGGGGTGGAGTGCACTCCAAAGGACAGATACGCAGTATTTT. It codes for CSVDTGWSALQRTDTQYF.

J is TRBJ1-3 and V is TRBV6-5; D is undetermined. The CDR3 is 14 residues long. Germline CDR1 MNHEY, CDR2 SVGAGI. V was pared by 0 bases and J by 6 bases, with 9 bases between. The DNA of the CDR3 is TGTGCCAGCAGTTACTCGGAGGGTGAAAACACCATATATTTT. This sequence encodes CASSYSEGENTIYF.

This clone is a singleton in its sample. The genes are TRBV6-5 and TRBJ1-6, with D perhaps matching TRBD1 (6 bases). V dropped 5 bases and J dropped 7 bases, with 15 bases sitting between them. Germline-derived CDR1 and CDR2 are MNHEY and SVGAGI. This CDR3 spans 15 amino acids. The CDR3 sequence: CASSPNRDTNSPLHF. In DNA, the CDR3 is TGTGCCAGCAGTCCTAACAGGGACACCAATTCACCCCTCCACTTT.

Only a few counts were recorded for this clone. The chain has TRBV28 and TRBJ1-2, with D tentatively TRBD1 (5 bases). Trimming removed 5 bases from V and 4 bases from J, with 11 bases in between. This CDR3 region has 13 residues. Per germline, CDR1 MDHEN and CDR2 SYDVKM. This CDR3 is CASSVEGLYGYTF. The CDR3 DNA reads TGTGCCAGCAGTGTCGAGGGACTCTATGGCTACACCTTC.

In DNA, the CDR3 is TGCGCCAGCAGCTCCAGGACAGGGGAATATGGCTACACCTTC. Protein: CASSSRTGEYGYTF. This sequence joins TRBV5-1 and TRBJ1-2; 9 nucleotides line up with TRBD1. The CDR3 consists of 14 residues. The J segment lost 5 bases and the V segment lost 3 bases, leaving 5 bases of the junction unmatched. Germline CDR1 and CDR2: SGHRS and YFSETQ.

For the CDR3, the DNA is TGTGCCAGCAGCCAACACAGCGGGCCCACAGATACGCAGTATTTT. It is translated as CASSQHSGPTDTQYF. This rearrangement joins TRBV9 to TRBJ2-3, with D tentatively TRBD2 (6 bases). Germline lookup yields CDR1 SGDLS and CDR2 YYNGEE. This CDR3 spans 15 amino acids. Trimming cost V 4 bases and J 2 bases, with 14 bases left between them.

The J gene is TRBJ1-5, the V gene TRBV21-1; the table's D call of TRBD1 was not tested on the DNA. TRBV21-1 is described as a pseudogene. The CDR3 is made up of 18 amino acids. The CDR3 reads CASSHPLIRDRDNQPQHF. The CDR3 region has the DNA TGTGCCAGCAGCCACCCCCTCATCCGGGACAGGGACAATCAGCCCCAGCATTTT.

The V call is TRBV5-1, the J call TRBJ2-7, with D perhaps TRBD1 (5 bases). Deletions cut 2 bases from V and 3 bases from J, with 9 bases between. Germline values: CDR1 SGHRS, CDR2 YFSETQ. CDR3 size: 13 residues. The CDR3 region has the DNA TGCGCCAGCAGCTTCTCAGGGAACTACGAGCAGTACTTC. Translation: CASSFSGNYEQYF.

The chain combines TRBV6-1 with TRBJ1-1, with 7 bases identical to TRBD1. The CDR3 extends over 14 amino acids. Germline lookup yields CDR1 MNHNS and CDR2 SASEGT. V gave up 3 bases and J gave up 11 bases; unmatched junction bases: 12. CDR3 DNA sequence: TGTGCCAGCAGTGAGGGCCCGACAGGGTCTACTGCTTTCTTT. Translated, it gives CASSEGPTGSTAFF.

This clone was detected once. The chain is built from TRBV21-1 and TRBJ1-3; TRBD1, the D gene given by the table, was not confirmed from the DNA. TRBV21-1 is a pseudogene locus. The CDR3 covers 18 residues. CDR3 sequence (DNA): TGTGCCAGCAGCACAGGACATTGCAATCCACCCTCTGGAAACACCATATATTTT. Protein product: CASSTGHCNPPSGNTIYF.